The source of this T cell receptor beta chain is a study of cytomegalovirus exposure and HLA in healthy donors. Primers included in the PCR were 60 Vbeta and 13 Jbeta primers. TCRdb's copy holds only in-frame clones and misses some; the assay was immunoSEQ multiplex PCR. The data show about 230,000 clones, about 77% seen once. With respect to this clone: Its target is not known.

Germline CDR1 is MRHNA and CDR2 is SNTAGT. V dropped 2 bases and J dropped 1 base, with 8 bases sitting between them. The CDR3 totals 15 residues. Overall study findings and caveats: Fewer than 20,000 TCR beta sequences were associated with HLA alleles at 0.05 false discovery rate in a later analysis. Later analysis reportedly placed an Asian-associated ancestry cluster below the roughly 680-donor mean in N-insertions. Many donors carried some public TCRs, although rarity characterized most TCR sequences. With further analysis later on, most CMV-associated TCR beta chains appeared HLA-restricted.

The clonotype originates from a boy between 5 and 17 years old in good health and CMV-seronegative. V usage is TRBV6-4 and J usage is TRBJ2-2, with a weak D call TRBD1 (5 bases). The sample consisted of PBMCs. CDR3 coding DNA: TGTGCCAGCAGTGACGCAACAGGGAACACCGGGGAGCTGTTTTTT. This gives the protein CASSDATGNTGELFF.